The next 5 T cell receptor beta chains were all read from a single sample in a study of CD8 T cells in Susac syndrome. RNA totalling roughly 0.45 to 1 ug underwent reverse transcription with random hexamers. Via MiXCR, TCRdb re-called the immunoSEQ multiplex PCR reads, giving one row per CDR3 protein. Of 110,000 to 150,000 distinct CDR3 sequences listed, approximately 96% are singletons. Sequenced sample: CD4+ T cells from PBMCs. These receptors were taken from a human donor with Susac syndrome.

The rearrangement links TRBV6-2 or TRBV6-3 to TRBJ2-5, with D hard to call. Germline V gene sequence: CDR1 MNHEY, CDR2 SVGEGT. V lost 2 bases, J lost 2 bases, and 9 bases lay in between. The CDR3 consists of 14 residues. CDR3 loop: CASSYTRKQETQYF. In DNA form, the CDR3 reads TGTGCCAGCAGTTACACGAGGAAACAAGAGACCCAGTACTTC.

The CDR3 region is CASSDLGTQYF. CDR3 bases: TGTGCCAGCAGTGATTTGGGGACGCAGTATTTT. This sequence joins TRBV6-1 and TRBJ2-3; D is undetermined. Germline V gives CDR1 MNHNS, CDR2 SASEGT. CDR3 size: 11 residues. The V end was cut by 3 bases, the J end by 9 bases, with 7 bases between.

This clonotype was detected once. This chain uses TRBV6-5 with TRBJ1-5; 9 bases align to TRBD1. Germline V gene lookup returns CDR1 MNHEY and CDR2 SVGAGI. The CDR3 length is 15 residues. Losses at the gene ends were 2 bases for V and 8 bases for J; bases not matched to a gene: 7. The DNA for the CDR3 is TGTGCCAGCAGTTACGGGGGACAGGGTAAAGAGCCCCAGCATTTT. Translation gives CASSYGGQGKEPQHF.

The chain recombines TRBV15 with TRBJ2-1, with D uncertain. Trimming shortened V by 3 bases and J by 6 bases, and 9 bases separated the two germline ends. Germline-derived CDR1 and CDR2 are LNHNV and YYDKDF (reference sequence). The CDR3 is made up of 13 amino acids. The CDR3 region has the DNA TGTGCCACCAGCAGCCGAAGTAGCAATGAGCAGTTCTTC. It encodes CATSSRSSNEQFF.

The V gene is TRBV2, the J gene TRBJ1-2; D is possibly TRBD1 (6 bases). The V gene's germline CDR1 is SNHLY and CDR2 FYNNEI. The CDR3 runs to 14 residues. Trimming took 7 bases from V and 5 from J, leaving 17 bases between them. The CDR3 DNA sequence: TGTGCCAGCATGAGGCCGGGGGCGCCGTATGGCTACACCTTC. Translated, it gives CASMRPGAPYGYTF.